One and the same sample provided the 6 T cell receptor beta chains below, sequenced in a study of blood T cell repertoires in COVID-19. The protocol was immunoSEQ multiplex PCR, while the TCRdb copy is restricted to in-frame clones and leaves out a portion. This sample has approximately 320,000 clones, with 90% found just once. Sequenced input: PBMCs or T cells enriched from blood (not recorded which). The receptors here all came from a man aged 55 to 70 who had recovered from COVID-19.

The chain employs TRBV18 and TRBJ1-2, with TRBD1 as a possible D gene (6 bases). The germline V and J ends were trimmed by 5 bases and 3 bases, with 10 bases remaining between them. CDR1 is KGHSH and CDR2 is LQKENI in the germline V gene. The CDR3 length is 13 residues. This CDR3 reads CASSEGVDYGYTF. The CDR3 coding sequence is TGTGCCAGCTCAGAGGGGGTGGACTATGGCTACACCTTC. The full variable domain, with the rest looked up from reference TRBV18 and TRBJ1-2, is NAGVMQNPRHLVRRRGQEARLRCSPMKGHSHVYWYRQLPEEGLKFMVYLQKENIIDESGMPKERFSAEFPKEGPSILRIQQVVRGDSAAYFCASSEGVDYGYTFGSGTRLTVV.

The V call is TRBV6-5, the J call TRBJ2-3, with 9 bases aligning to TRBD2. Germline trimming cut 6 bases from V and 6 bases from J; bases unmatched to any gene: 10. Germline CDR1 and CDR2: MNHEY and SVGAGI. This CDR3 region has 15 residues. CDR3 bases: TGTGCCAGCAGGGTTCCGACTAGCGGTAGGGATACGCAGTATTTT. Encoded protein: CASRVPTSGRDTQYF.

DNA for the CDR3: TGTGCCAGCATCAGAACGACAGGGAGCCAAGCTTTCTTT. Amino acid sequence: CASIRTTGSQAFF. V and J are TRBV12-3 or TRBV12-4 and TRBJ1-1; TRBD1 matches 7 bases. The CDR3 runs 13 residues. V lost 7 bases, J lost 9 bases, and 11 bases stayed unmatched.

The chain has TRBV5-5 and TRBJ1-4; possibly TRBD1 for D (6 bases). CDR3 length: 16 residues. Germline V gene data show CDR1 as SGHKS and CDR2 as YYEKEE (reference sequence). Deletions cut 4 bases from V and 8 bases from J, with 21 bases between. CDR3 in DNA: TGTGCCAGCAGCCCTTTGGCGGGGGCGGGTCGGGAAAAACTGTTTTTT. The encoded protein is CASSPLAGAGREKLFF.

V and J are TRBV10-3 and TRBJ1-4; tentative D call: TRBD1 (5 bases). The CDR3 covers 16 residues. The ends were cut back, 4 bases at V and 0 bases at J, with 12 bases in the middle. Germline V gene data show CDR1 as ENHRY and CDR2 as SYGVKD. CDR3 bases: TGTGCCATCAGTGGACAACTGGGGCCAACTAATGAAAAACTGTTTTTT. Translating gives CAISGQLGPTNEKLFF.

J is TRBJ2-6 and V is TRBV7-8, with 8 nucleotides matching TRBD1. Germline-derived CDR1 and CDR2 are SGHVS and FQNEAQ. J was trimmed by 2 bases and V by 1 base; bases with no gene match: 4. The CDR3 extends over 17 amino acids. The CDR3 DNA sequence: TGTGCCAGCAGCTTAGGACAGGGGAAGGCTGGGGCCAACGTCCTGACTTTC. Its translation is CASSLGQGKAGANVLTF.